One and the same sample provided the 16 T cell receptor beta chains below, sequenced in a study of beta chain features in type 1 diabetes. What was sequenced were expressed TCRB transcripts, since all of the isolated RNA had been reverse transcribed. Generated by immunoSEQ multiplex PCR, the TCRdb table keeps only in-frame clones and is missing some. Among about half a million clones listed, about 32% were seen once. The sample comprised naive CD4+ T cells from blood. The origin of the receptors is a man younger than 30 in good health.

The chain has TRBV4-3 and TRBJ2-7; TRBD1 matches 7 bases. The V gene's germline CDR1 is LGHNA and CDR2 YSLEER. V lost 0 bases and J lost 7; bases outside the gene matches: 6. This CDR3 comprises 14 residues. CDR3 amino acids: CASSQDDRAREQYF. In nucleotides, the CDR3 is TGCGCCAGCAGCCAAGATGACAGGGCGCGTGAGCAGTACTTC.

This clone was seen only a few times. The chain is built from TRBV20-1 and TRBJ1-5, with unresolved D. V lost 3 bases to trimming and J lost 6 bases, with 6 bases between them. The CDR3 loop spans 11 amino acids. The germline CDR1 and CDR2 sequences are DFQATT and SNEGSKA (reference sequence). CDR3 sequence (DNA): TGCAGTGCTAGTAGGAGTCAGCCCCAGCATTTT. Translation: CSASRSQPQHF.

This chain links TRBV4-3 with TRBJ2-3, with TRBD2 identical over 13 bases. The germline gives CDR1 LGHNA, CDR2 YSLEER. With V trimmed by 5 bases and J by 1 base, 9 bases remained unmatched. The CDR3 sequence is 18 residues long. CDR3 in amino acids: CASSYRTSGRGGTDTQYF. The CDR3 DNA reads TGCGCCAGCAGCTATCGGACTAGCGGGAGAGGGGGCACAGATACGCAGTATTTT.

This chain joins TRBV5-1 and TRBJ2-7; D gene uncertain. The CDR3 is 15 residues long. The V gene's germline CDR1 is SGHRS and CDR2 YFSETQ. Between the trimmed V and J ends, which lost 4 bases and 3 bases, there was a span of 17 bases. The CDR3 sequence: CASSPALDRDYEQYF. DNA of the CDR3: TGCGCCAGCAGCCCCGCTTTAGACCGCGACTACGAGCAGTACTTC.

This clone was recorded a few times. V gene TRBV5-4 combines with J gene TRBJ2-1; TRBD1 might be the D (6 bases). V was pared by 4 bases and J by 4 bases, with 15 bases between. The CDR3 sequence is 15 residues long. Germline-derived CDR1 and CDR2 are SGHNT and YYREEE (reference sequence). The CDR3 DNA reads TGTGCCAGCAGCAGATCGACAGGACATTACAATGAGCAGTTCTTC. Encoded protein: CASSRSTGHYNEQFF.

This CDR3 reads CSVARGSASYEQYF. In nucleotides, the CDR3 is TGCAGCGTTGCTAGAGGGTCTGCCTCCTACGAGCAGTACTTC. This chain uses TRBV29-1 with TRBJ2-7; the D gene is possibly TRBD2 (5 bases). CDR1 is SQVTM and CDR2 is ANQGSEA in the germline V gene. V dropped 4 bases and J dropped 0 bases, with 13 bases sitting between them. The CDR3 consists of 14 residues.

V usage is TRBV4-3 and J usage is TRBJ2-1; 9 bases fit TRBD2. Trimming at V came to 4 bases and at J to 8 bases, leaving 9 bases not matched to a gene. The CDR3 is made up of 15 amino acids. Looked up from germline, CDR1 is LGHNA and CDR2 is YSLEER. Here the CDR3 reads CASSPRVAGEYEQFF. Written as DNA, the CDR3 is TGCGCCAGCAGCCCTCGGGTAGCGGGAGAGTATGAGCAGTTCTTC.

Concerning this clone: The same CDR3 is also encoded by other DNA sequences in this sample. V is TRBV4-1 and J is TRBJ1-1; 7 positions agree with TRBD1. V dropped 3 bases and J dropped 0; count of bases not matched to a gene: 1. Per the germline V gene, CDR1 is MGHRA and CDR2 is YSYEKL. The CDR3 has 14 residues. In DNA form, the CDR3 reads TGCGCCAGCAGCCAGACAGGGTTGAACACTGAAGCTTTCTTT. Translation gives CASSQTGLNTEAFF.

The chain employs TRBV7-2 and TRBJ2-7; 7 nucleotides match TRBD2. The V segment lost 5 bases and the J segment 0 bases; nucleotides outside the gene matches: 7. The CDR3 spans 15 residues. Germline CDR1 reads SGHTA; CDR2 reads FQGNSA. The CDR3 DNA reads TGTGCCAGCAGCCTCACTAGCGCTAGCTCCTACGAGCAGTACTTC. Translated: CASSLTSASSYEQYF.

V and J are TRBV5-4 and TRBJ2-3; 7 bases are shared with TRBD2. The CDR3 contains 14 residues. J gave up 11 bases and V 3 bases, and 12 bases lay outside the gene matches. In germline, CDR1 is SGHNT, CDR2 YYREEE (reference sequence). The CDR3 DNA is TGTGCCAGCAGCTCGAAAACTAGCGCGAGACAGCAGTATTTT. Encoded protein: CASSSKTSARQQYF.

The chain combines TRBV5-6 with TRBJ1-5, with D hard to call. The CDR3 totals 15 residues. The ends were cut back, 1 base at V and 2 bases at J, with 10 bases in the middle. The germline V gene encodes CDR1 SGHDT and CDR2 YYEEEE. CDR3 protein: CASSLKGIGNQPQHF. The CDR3 DNA is TGTGCCAGCAGCTTGAAGGGAATTGGCAATCAGCCCCAGCATTTT. Variable domain in full (rest from reference TRBV5-6 and TRBJ1-5): DAGVTQSPTHLIKTRGQQVTLRCSPKSGHDTVSWYQQALGQGPQFIFQYYEEEERQRGNFPDRFSGHQFPNYSSELNVNALLLGDSALYLCASSLKGIGNQPQHFGDGTRLSIL.

Note on this clone: In the same sample, other DNA sequences code for this CDR3. V usage is TRBV7-2 and J usage is TRBJ2-1; D gene uncertain. This CDR3 is 15 amino acids long. Trimming left V 0 bases short and J 0 bases short, with 6 bases between. The germline CDR1 and CDR2 sequences are SGHTA and FQGNSA. The CDR3 sequence: CASSLAGSSYNEQFF. CDR3 sequence (DNA): TGTGCCAGCAGCTTAGCGGGAAGCTCCTACAATGAGCAGTTCTTC.

The CDR3 here is CATRLGTTYNEQFF. CDR3 DNA: TGTGCCACCAGACTGGGGACTACTTACAATGAGCAGTTCTTC. This chain connects TRBV15 to TRBJ2-1; 7 nucleotides align to TRBD2. The length of the CDR3 is 14 residues. Germline assignment: CDR1 LNHNV and CDR2 YYDKDF (reference sequence). V was pared by 6 bases and J by 4 bases, with 6 bases of the junction left unmatched. Variable domain in full (rest from reference TRBV15 and TRBJ2-1): DAMVIQNPRYQVTQFGKPVTLSCSQTLNHNVMYWYQQKSSQAPKLLFHYYDKDFNNEADTPDNFQSRRPNTSFCFLDIRSPGLGDTAMYLCATRLGTTYNEQFFGPGTRLTVL.

This CDR3 is CASSSQVGIYGYTF. The CDR3 DNA is TGTGCCAGCAGTTCCCAAGTGGGTATCTATGGCTACACCTTC. The chain has TRBV28 and TRBJ1-2; D gene ambiguous. The CDR3 totals 14 residues. CDR1 and CDR2 from the germline V gene are MDHEN and SYDVKM. V lost 4 bases to trimming and J lost 4 bases, with 13 bases between them.

The chain carries TRBV7-2 and TRBJ2-3, with TRBD2 as a possible D gene (6 bases). Deletions cut 5 bases from V and 2 bases from J, with 11 bases between. The germline V gene has CDR1 SGHTA and CDR2 FQGNSA. The CDR3 loop spans 14 amino acids. The CDR3 coding sequence is TGTGCCAGCAGCCACCGGGACTCCACAGATACGCAGTATTTT. It codes for CASSHRDSTDTQYF.

As to this clone: Other DNA sequences in the sample encode the same CDR3. The chain combines TRBV5-1 with TRBJ2-2, with 7 bases identical to TRBD1. Germline V gives CDR1 SGHRS, CDR2 YFSETQ. The junction had 4 bases not matched to a gene; V was cut back by 3 bases and J by 2 bases. The CDR3 is made up of 15 amino acids. The chain's CDR3 is CASSSGQANTGELFF. The CDR3 nucleotides are TGCGCCAGCAGCTCCGGACAGGCAAACACCGGGGAGCTGTTTTTT.